The 28 T cell receptor beta chains given below trace back to one sample, sequenced in a study of cytomegalovirus exposure and HLA in healthy donors. It was with 60 Vbeta and 13 Jbeta primers that the PCR ran. TCRdb's copy holds only in-frame clones and misses some; the assay was immunoSEQ multiplex PCR. The top ten hold about 0.78% of the sample, which has some 200,000 clones, about 81% seen once. Sample: PBMCs. The source of these receptors is a woman younger than 35 in good health and CMV-seronegative.

The rearrangement joins TRBV28 to TRBJ1-1; weak D call: TRBD1 (6 bases). The CDR3 spans 12 residues. The V and J ends lost 6 bases and 6 bases respectively, with 11 bases between them. Germline CDR1 reads MDHEN; CDR2 reads SYDVKM. CDR3 amino acids: CASSTRGSEAFF. CDR3 DNA sequence: TGTGCCAGCAGCACCAGGGGCTCTGAAGCTTTCTTT.

The chain recombines TRBV7-9 with TRBJ1-1; 8 nucleotides agree with TRBD1. The CDR3 has 11 residues. From germline, CDR1 is SEHNR and CDR2 FQNEAQ (reference sequence). J was trimmed by 6 bases and V by 10 bases; bases with no gene match: 4. CDR3 residues: CANSRGPEAFF. CDR3 nucleotides: TGTGCCAACTCCAGGGGGCCTGAAGCTTTCTTT.

V usage is TRBV19 and J usage is TRBJ1-2, with D hard to call. V lost 0 bases, J lost 0 bases, and 5 bases lay in between. CDR1 and CDR2 (germline): LNHDA, SQIVND (reference sequence). This CDR3 region has 14 residues. CDR3 bases: TGTGCCAGTAGTATAGAGAGAGCTAACTATGGCTACACCTTC. Amino acids: CASSIERANYGYTF.

Only one count was recorded for this clone. The rearrangement links TRBV5-1 to TRBJ1-2, with 7 bases identical to TRBD1. Germline assignment: CDR1 SGHRS and CDR2 YFSETQ. With 7 bases clipped from V and 2 bases from J, the junction kept 8 bases outside the gene matches. This CDR3 is 14 amino acids long. CDR3 region: CASGNGQANYGYTF. Here the CDR3 DNA reads TGCGCCAGCGGGAATGGACAGGCGAACTATGGCTACACCTTC.

The J gene is TRBJ2-3, the V gene TRBV6-1; 11 nucleotides agree with TRBD2. Per the germline V gene, CDR1 is MNHNS and CDR2 is SASEGT. The CDR3 totals 16 residues. Trimming removed 3 bases from V and 2 bases from J; junction bases left unmatched: 4. The CDR3 sequence is CASSDLAGGITDTQYF. The CDR3 DNA reads TGTGCCAGCAGTGACCTAGCGGGGGGCATCACAGATACGCAGTATTTT.

J is TRBJ2-2 and V is TRBV7-3, with D perhaps TRBD2 (6 bases). Trimming removed 4 bases from V and 2 bases from J, with 8 bases in between. CDR1 SGHTA and CDR2 FQGTGA come from the germline V gene. The CDR3 sequence is 14 residues long. DNA of the CDR3: TGTGCCAGCAGCTCTAGCGCCAACACCGGGGAGCTGTTTTTT. Encoded protein: CASSSSANTGELFF.

For the CDR3, the DNA is TGTGCCAGCTCACCACCGGGACAGGGGGGCTACGAGCAGTACTTC. The encoded protein is CASSPPGQGGYEQYF. The chain is built from TRBV18 and TRBJ2-7; 11 nucleotides agree with TRBD1. The V gene end was trimmed by 0 bases and the J gene end by 3 bases; junction bases not matched to a gene: 1. CDR1 is KGHSH and CDR2 is LQKENI in the germline V gene. CDR3 length equals 15 residues.

The chain recombines TRBV9 with TRBJ2-1; TRBD2 aligns across 8 bases. Germline trimming cut 2 bases from V and 0 bases from J; bases unmatched to any gene: 4. The CDR3 contains 16 residues. CDR1 is SGDLS, CDR2 YYNGEE, per germline. The CDR3 coding sequence is TGTGCCAGCAGCGTGAGCGGGGGAAGCTCCTACAATGAGCAGTTCTTC. It specifies CASSVSGGSSYNEQFF.

The rearrangement uses TRBV2 and TRBJ2-5, with D perhaps matching TRBD1 (5 bases). Germline-derived CDR1 and CDR2 are SNHLY and FYNNEI. V was shortened by 2 bases and J by 5 bases, with 30 bases between the two germline ends. This CDR3 contains 20 residues. CDR3 coding DNA: TGTGCCAGCAGTGAATTCTCCGGTTCTGCGGACCTTACCAAGGGGGAGACCCAGTACTTC. Amino acid sequence: CASSEFSGSADLTKGETQYF.

The gene calls are TRBV7-9 and TRBJ1-1; no clear D gene. Germline assignment: CDR1 SEHNR and CDR2 FQNEAQ (reference sequence). V was clipped by 4 bases and J by 3 bases, with 18 bases between them. The CDR3 extends over 16 amino acids. The CDR3 spells CASSSNPGDGDTEAFF. CDR3 DNA: TGTGCCAGCAGCTCAAACCCCGGGGATGGGGACACTGAAGCTTTCTTT.

This clone was recorded a few times. The J gene is TRBJ2-1, the V gene TRBV11-1, with 11 bases aligning to TRBD2. With 4 bases clipped from V and 9 bases from J, the junction kept 8 bases outside the gene matches. The CDR3 runs 15 residues. CDR1 SGHAT and CDR2 FQDESV come from the germline V gene (reference sequence). The CDR3 here is CASSSRTSGFPEQFF. The CDR3 DNA follows: TGTGCCAGCAGCTCTAGGACTAGCGGGTTCCCTGAGCAGTTCTTC. The whole variable domain, filled in from reference TRBV11-1 and TRBJ2-1, reads EAEVAQSPRYKITEKSQAVAFWCDPISGHATLYWYRQILGQGPELLVQFQDESVVDDSQLPKDRFSAERLKGVDSTLKIQPAELGDSAMYLCASSSRTSGFPEQFFGPGTRLTVL.

This chain connects TRBV9 to TRBJ2-3; maybe TRBD2 (7 bases). Germline CDR1 SGDLS, CDR2 YYNGEE. The CDR3 spans 23 residues. Trimming left V 1 base short and J 2 bases short, with 35 bases between. This CDR3 reads CASSVRGAGRESSPLTLTDTQYF. As DNA, the CDR3 is TGTGCCAGCAGCGTAAGGGGGGCGGGGCGGGAGAGCTCACCATTAACTCTCACAGATACGCAGTATTTT.

The gene calls are TRBV7-9 and TRBJ1-5; 7 bases map to TRBD1. The V segment lost 7 bases and the J segment 5 bases; nucleotides outside the gene matches: 8. Per the germline V gene, CDR1 is SEHNR and CDR2 is FQNEAQ (reference sequence). This CDR3 region has 14 residues. CDR3 region: CASNKQGPDQPQHF. In nucleotides, the CDR3 is TGTGCCAGCAACAAACAGGGGCCGGATCAGCCCCAGCATTTT.

CDR3 loop: CASSLRPGGQETQYF. DNA of the CDR3: TGTGCCAGCAGCTTAAGACCCGGCGGCCAAGAGACCCAGTACTTC. The chain joins TRBV7-3 to TRBJ2-5; D not resolved. V lost 1 base to trimming and J lost 1 base, with 10 bases between them. Germline V gene lookup returns CDR1 SGHTA and CDR2 FQGTGA. This CDR3 is built from 15 residues.

V is TRBV7-6 and J is TRBJ2-3, with D tentatively TRBD1 (5 bases). V lost 5 bases and J lost 3, with 6 bases in between. This CDR3 is 12 amino acids long. Germline V gene sequence: CDR1 SGHVS, CDR2 FNYEAQ. CDR3 region: CASSQGTDTQYF. The CDR3 nucleotides read TGTGCCAGCAGCCAGGGAACAGATACGCAGTATTTT.

The J gene is TRBJ2-7, the V gene TRBV11-2; 11 bases map to TRBD1. This CDR3 is built from 16 residues. The V and J ends lost 7 bases and 5 bases, in that order; junction bases with no gene match: 13. Per the germline V gene, CDR1 is SGHAT and CDR2 is FQNNGV. CDR3 in DNA: TGTGCCAGCACCCTCGACTCCGGGACAGGGGGGAACGAGCAGTACTTC. Translated, it gives CASTLDSGTGGNEQYF. Variable domain in full (rest from reference TRBV11-2 and TRBJ2-7): EAGVAQSPRYKIIEKRQSVAFWCNPISGHATLYWYQQILGQGPKLLIQFQNNGVVDDSQLPKDRFSAERLKGVDSTLKIQPAKLEDSAVYLCASTLDSGTGGNEQYFGPGTRLTVT.

In this sample, this clone turned up a few times. This sequence joins TRBV6-5 and TRBJ2-3, with a tentative D call TRBD2 (6 bases). V lost 0 bases, J lost 0 bases, and 7 bases lay in between. The CDR3 extends over 15 amino acids. Germline-derived CDR1 and CDR2 are MNHEY and SVGAGI. CDR3 sequence reads: CASSYSGTSTDTQYF. CDR3 DNA sequence: TGTGCCAGCAGTTACTCGGGGACTAGCACAGATACGCAGTATTTT.

J is TRBJ2-7 and V is TRBV18, with 10 bases that match TRBD2. Germline V gives CDR1 KGHSH, CDR2 LQKENI. This CDR3 contains 16 residues. The trim removed 3 bases at V and 5 bases at J, leaving 10 bases unmatched. The CDR3 is CASSPRVLAGENEQYF. The CDR3 DNA reads as TGTGCCAGCTCACCCCGGGTCCTAGCGGGAGAAAACGAGCAGTACTTC.

The rearrangement links TRBV15 to TRBJ2-1, with D perhaps matching TRBD2 (6 bases). The CDR3 sequence is 15 residues long. Deletions cut 3 bases from V and 8 bases from J, with 17 bases between. Germline lookup yields CDR1 LNHNV and CDR2 YYDKDF (reference sequence). The CDR3 DNA is TGTGCCACCAGCAGGACCCAGGGAGGTTTAGATGAGCAGTTCTTC. Its translation: CATSRTQGGLDEQFF.

The chain couples TRBV29-1 to TRBJ2-3, with D perhaps TRBD2 (5 bases). The CDR3 is 14 residues long. Trimming left V 2 bases short and J 10 bases short, with 19 bases between. Germline V gives CDR1 SQVTM, CDR2 ANQGSEA. The CDR3 protein is CSVEPAVAEGAQYF. CDR3 in DNA: TGCAGCGTTGAACCGGCCGTGGCCGAGGGCGCGCAGTATTTT.

Details on this clone: An end of the junction differs from the germline gene, which may be a read error. The CDR3 nucleotides read TGTGCCAGCACTGAACCGGGAGCCAGCACAGATACGCAGTATTTT. Translation: CASTEPGASTDTQYF. The J gene is TRBJ2-3, the V gene TRBV6-1, with D possibly TRBD2 on 6 matching bases. The CDR3 consists of 15 residues. CDR1 and CDR2 from the germline V gene are MNHNS and SASEGT.

The genes are TRBV19 and TRBJ1-5, with 9 bases lining up with TRBD1. CDR1 and CDR2 (germline): LNHDA, SQIVND (reference sequence). CDR3 length: 16 amino acids. J lost 4 bases, V lost 2 bases, and 6 bases had no gene match. In DNA, the CDR3 is TGTGCCAGTAGTATAAGAGGGACAGGGATGAATCAGCCCCAGCATTTT. Its translation: CASSIRGTGMNQPQHF.

This clone has just a few counts. The rearrangement links TRBV6-1 to TRBJ1-1; unclear D gene. This CDR3 has 13 residues. V lost 1 base and J 11 bases, leaving 14 bases between the germline ends. Germline CDR1 MNHNS, CDR2 SASEGT. The CDR3 DNA follows: TGTGCCAGCAGTGAAGACGCGGGCGGAAAGGCTTTCTTT. Encoded protein: CASSEDAGGKAFF.

The chain combines TRBV28 with TRBJ2-7; D is undetermined. The CDR3 totals 12 residues. Germline lookup yields CDR1 MDHEN and CDR2 SYDVKM. The V gene lost 5 bases and the J gene lost 3 bases, with 8 bases spanning the gap. DNA of the CDR3: TGTGCCAGCAGTCTCCTTTACTACGAGCAGTACTTC. It yields the protein CASSLLYYEQYF.

The chain is built from TRBV30 and TRBJ1-6, with 8 bases identical to TRBD1. This CDR3 region has 15 residues. V shed 1 base, J shed 9 bases, and the junction held 8 bases outside the gene matches. Germline V gene data show CDR1 as GTSNPN and CDR2 as SVGIG (reference sequence). The CDR3 DNA reads TGTGCCTGGAGTGGAATACAGGGGGTAACTTCACCCCTCCACTTT. Translation gives CAWSGIQGVTSPLHF.

The chain is built from TRBV16 and TRBJ2-5; TRBD2 aligns across 7 bases. The CDR3 runs to 15 residues. The germline V gene encodes CDR1 KGHSY and CDR2 FQNENV. The J segment lost 5 bases and the V segment lost 0 bases, leaving 6 bases of the junction unmatched. CDR3 region: CASSQSGGVVETQYF. The CDR3 nucleotides read TGTGCCAGCAGCCAATCGGGGGGGGTCGTGGAGACCCAGTACTTC. The full variable domain, completed using reference TRBV16 and TRBJ2-5, is GEEVAQTPKHLVRGEGQKAKLYCAPIKGHSYVFWYQQVLKNEFKFLISFQNENVFDETGMPKERFSAKCLPNSPCSLEIQATKLEDSAVYFCASSQSGGVVETQYFGPGTRLLVL.

The chain is built from TRBV27 and TRBJ2-1, with 10 bases fitting TRBD2. The J segment lost 9 bases and the V segment lost 5 bases, leaving 16 bases of the junction unmatched. The germline V gene has CDR1 MNHEY and CDR2 SMNVEV (reference sequence). The CDR3 loop spans 17 amino acids. CDR3 sequence: CASSPSIASGRLGEQFF. Here the CDR3 DNA reads TGTGCCAGCAGTCCTTCCATTGCTAGCGGGAGACTGGGTGAGCAGTTCTTC.

This clone has just a few counts. This chain joins TRBV6-5 and TRBJ1-1, with 7 bases matching TRBD1. The germline V gene has CDR1 MNHEY and CDR2 SVGAGI. The J segment lost 0 bases and the V segment lost 6 bases, leaving 4 bases of the junction unmatched. This CDR3 is 14 amino acids long. For the CDR3, the DNA is TGTGCCAGCAGCCAACAGGGGTTGAACACTGAAGCTTTCTTT. Its protein product is CASSQQGLNTEAFF.